A selection of T cell receptor beta chains follows, all from one sample in a study of OX40 agonist ivuxolimab in advanced cancers. Data came from immunoSEQ multiplex PCR; TCRdb stores just in-frame clones and leaves some out. The table records about 67,000 clones, 85% to 90% of them present only once. The sample in question was CD4+ or CD8+ T cells sorted from blood, obtained in a trial of the OX40 agonist ivuxolimab. Receptors were obtained from an adult with an advanced solid tumor such as melanoma, head and neck, liver or kidney cancer. The CDR3 runs from the conserved cysteine through the conserved F or W. The D gene is left open where the match is weak. Where a row states a size, it is once, few, many or the class of an expanded clone; other rows omit it.

>TRBJ2-4|TRBV28|.|.
CASGGESKNIQYF
>TRBJ1-6|TRBV28|.|.
CASSPGRFYSPLHF
>TRBJ1-1|TRBV30|.|.
CAWRGKAVGTEAFF
>TRBJ1-6|TRBV6-4|.|TRBD1
CASKGQGDNSPLHF
>TRBJ2-1|TRBV28|.|.
CASSQPSLYNEQFF
>TRBJ2-1|TRBV30|.|TRBD2
CAWSVGLAGHNEQFF
>TRBJ1-1|TRBV28|.|TRBD1
CASITVGQGDTEAFF
>TRBJ1-1|TRBV25-1|.|.
CASRKGGRTEAFF
>TRBJ1-5|TRBV5-8|few|.
CASSPSSYQSQHF
>.|TRBV5-1|once|TRBD2
CASSSGGSGSGNAYEQYF
>TRBJ1-1|TRBV5-6|.|.
CASSLFQGDTEAFF
>TRBJ1-6|TRBV14|.|.
CASSPRQGGSPLHF
>TRBJ2-4|TRBV11-3|.|.
CASSLGPGQDYIQYF
>TRBJ1-2|TRBV27|.|.
CASGPGLYYGYTF
>TRBJ1-6|TRBV7-9|once|TRBD1
CASSLGQGGSPLHF
>TRBJ2-1|TRBV27|once|TRBD1
CASTSRRDSYNEQFF
>TRBJ1-5|TRBV6-1|.|.
CASSKDRNQPQHF